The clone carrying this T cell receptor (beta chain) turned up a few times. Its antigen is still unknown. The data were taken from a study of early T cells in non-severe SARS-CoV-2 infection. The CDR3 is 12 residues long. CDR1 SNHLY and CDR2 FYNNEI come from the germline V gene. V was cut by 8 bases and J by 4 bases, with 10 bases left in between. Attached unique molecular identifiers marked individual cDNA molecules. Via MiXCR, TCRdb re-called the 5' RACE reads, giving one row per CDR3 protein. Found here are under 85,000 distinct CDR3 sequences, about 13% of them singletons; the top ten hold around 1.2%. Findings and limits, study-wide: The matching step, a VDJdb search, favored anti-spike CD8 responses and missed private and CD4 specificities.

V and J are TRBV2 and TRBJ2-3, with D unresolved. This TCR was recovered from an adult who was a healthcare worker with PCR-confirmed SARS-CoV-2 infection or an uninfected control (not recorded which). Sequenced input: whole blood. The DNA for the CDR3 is TGTGCCAGCGCCTGGGCGGCAGATACGCAGTATTTT. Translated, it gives CASAWAADTQYF.